These 22 T cell receptor beta chains came from one sample sequenced in a study of regulatory T cells in long-lasting Graves disease. CDR3 regions were amplified by Arm-PCR using iRepertoire HTBI primers to build TCR beta libraries. A single record per CDR3 protein comes from TCRdb applying MiXCR to the multiplex PCR reads. The sample records about 520,000 distinct CDR3 sequences, around 12% being singletons. Sample time point: newly diagnosed GD, antithyroid drugs for less than 3 months. The TCR library used RNA extracted from PBMCs. These same records also appear under a second study, on T cells in Graves' hyperthyroidism and ophthalmopathy.

The specimen comprised peripheral blood mononuclear cells (PBMCs), sampled at new diagnosis, from a patient treated with antithyroid drugs. The source is a woman in her twenties or thirties with Graves disease.

This clonotype was seen many times. The CDR3 region has the DNA TGTGCCAGCAGTCCATGGACAGGCGGAAGCTCCTACGAGCAGTACTTC. It specifies CASSPWTGGSSYEQYF. The rearrangement uses TRBV28 and TRBJ2-7; TRBD1 matches at 7 bases. Germline values: CDR1 MDHEN, CDR2 SYDVKM. The V segment lost 5 bases and the J segment 0 bases; nucleotides outside the gene matches: 10. This CDR3 is 16 amino acids long.

V gene TRBV27 combines with J gene TRBJ2-1, with 11 bases lining up with TRBD2. The germline V gene has CDR1 MNHEY and CDR2 SMNVEV (reference sequence). The CDR3 spans 19 residues. Trimming cost V 4 bases and J 4 bases; bases outside gene matches: 15. The CDR3 spells CASSSYGRIAGGGYNEQFF. Written as DNA, the CDR3 is TGTGCCAGCAGTTCATACGGAAGAATAGCGGGAGGGGGATACAATGAGCAGTTCTTC.

The chain combines TRBV2 with TRBJ1-2, with D possibly TRBD1 on 5 matching bases. Germline CDR1 and CDR2: SNHLY and FYNNEI. Trimming left V 7 bases short and J 7 bases short, with 16 bases between. This CDR3 spans 13 amino acids. The CDR3 here is CASTLPGVVGYTF. CDR3 nucleotides: TGTGCCAGCACATTACCGGGGGTAGTTGGCTACACCTTC.

The J gene is TRBJ1-1, the V gene TRBV19, with a tentative D call TRBD1 (6 bases). Germline CDR1 LNHDA, CDR2 SQIVND (reference sequence). V lost 0 bases and J 4 bases, leaving 12 bases between the germline ends. The CDR3 has 15 amino acids. CDR3 region: CASSIDGGGLTEAFF. CDR3 DNA: TGTGCCAGTAGTATAGATGGGGGGGGGCTCACTGAAGCTTTCTTT. The whole variable domain, filled in from reference TRBV19 and TRBJ1-1, reads DGGITQSPKYLFRKEGQNVTLSCEQNLNHDAMYWYRQDPGQGLRLIYYSQIVNDFQKGDIAEGYSVSREKKESFPLTVTSAQKNPTAFYLCASSIDGGGLTEAFFGQGTRLTVV.

At least ten counts were recorded for this clonotype. The J gene is TRBJ2-3, the V gene TRBV18; 12 bases map to TRBD2. Germline V gene sequence: CDR1 KGHSH, CDR2 LQKENI. The trim removed 0 bases at V and 2 bases at J, leaving 3 bases unmatched. The CDR3 loop spans 17 amino acids. Here the CDR3 reads CASSPPGLAGPTDTQYF. The CDR3 coding sequence is TGTGCCAGCTCACCACCTGGACTAGCGGGGCCCACAGATACGCAGTATTTT. Full variable domain (missing parts from reference TRBV18 and TRBJ2-3): NAGVMQNPRHLVRRRGQEARLRCSPMKGHSHVYWYRQLPEEGLKFMVYLQKENIIDESGMPKERFSAEFPKEGPSILRIQQVVRGDSAAYFCASSPPGLAGPTDTQYFGPGTRLTVL.

This clonotype was detected many times. An end of the junction differs from the germline gene, which may be a read error. The V and J genes are TRBV5-1 and TRBJ2-7; possible D gene TRBD1, 5 bases. The CDR3 is 14 amino acids. From germline, CDR1 is SGHRS and CDR2 YFSETQ. CDR3 sequence: CASSFQGPDYEQYF. Written as DNA, the CDR3 is TGTGCCAGCAGCTTTCAGGGTCCTGACTACGAGCAGTACTTC.

This clonotype came up many times. The CDR3 bases are TGTGCCAGCAGTGGCCAGGGGGCCGGTGACTATGGCTACACCTTC. Amino acid sequence: CASSGQGAGDYGYTF. The rearrangement joins TRBV28 to TRBJ1-2; 8 bases align to TRBD1. CDR1 is MDHEN and CDR2 is SYDVKM in the germline V gene. The CDR3 runs 15 residues. The junction had 8 bases not matched to a gene; V was cut back by 5 bases and J by 3 bases.

The table lists this clonotype with a few counts. The rearrangement joins TRBV19 to TRBJ1-4, with D perhaps TRBD1 (6 bases). The CDR3 has 17 residues. The germline V gene has CDR1 LNHDA and CDR2 SQIVND (reference sequence). Trimming cost V 5 bases and J 8 bases, with 24 bases left between them. The DNA of the CDR3 is TGTGCCAGTAGTTATTATTTTTACGTCGGGGGGCAGGAAAAACTGTTTTTT. Its protein is CASSYYFYVGGQEKLFF.

In its sample, this clonotype was seen a few times. This sequence joins TRBV7-8 and TRBJ1-1; perhaps TRBD1 as D (6 bases). The CDR3 consists of 21 residues. Germline V lookup: CDR1 SGHVS, CDR2 FQNEAQ. V was trimmed by 1 base and J by 0 bases, leaving 27 bases between them. The CDR3 loop is CASSLVPPFSNRDFVNTEAFF. CDR3 coding DNA: TGTGCCAGCAGCTTAGTCCCACCGTTTTCGAACAGGGATTTCGTGAACACTGAAGCTTTCTTT.

This clonotype was picked up many times. This rearrangement joins TRBV6-4 to TRBJ2-7; 7 bases map to TRBD2. The J segment lost 4 bases and the V segment lost 5 bases, leaving 20 bases of the junction unmatched. The CDR3 length is 18 residues. CDR1 is MRHNA, CDR2 SNTAGT, per germline. The CDR3 reads CASSWSRSWAGDRYEQYF. The CDR3 nucleotides are TGTGCCAGCAGTTGGAGCCGCAGCTGGGCGGGAGATAGATACGAGCAGTACTTC.

This clonotype was recorded many times. This rearrangement joins TRBV30 to TRBJ2-1; no clear D. Germline CDR1 GTSNPN, CDR2 SVGIG (reference sequence). Trimming cost V 4 bases and J 3 bases, with 4 bases left between them. The CDR3 totals 11 residues. CDR3 in amino acids: CAWTNYNEQFF. The CDR3 region has the DNA TGTGCCTGGACTAACTACAATGAGCAGTTCTTC.

This clonotype was observed at least ten times. V gene TRBV19 combines with J gene TRBJ1-2, with D possibly TRBD1 on 6 matching bases. The germline CDR1 and CDR2 sequences are LNHDA and SQIVND (reference sequence). The CDR3 spans 15 residues. Trimming shortened V by 5 bases and J by 5 bases, and 18 bases separated the two germline ends. The CDR3 protein is CASSARTAVDYGYTF. The CDR3 DNA reads TGTGCCAGTAGTGCTAGGACAGCCGTAGATTATGGCTACACCTTC.

This clonotype was seen many times. This chain joins TRBV7-2 and TRBJ1-5; D unresolved. Trimming removed 5 bases from V and 4 bases from J, with 6 bases in between. The CDR3 has 12 residues. The germline CDR1 and CDR2 sequences are SGHTA and FQGNSA. CDR3 sequence (DNA): TGTGCCAGCAGCGCTTATAATCAGCCCCAGCATTTT. This codes for CASSAYNQPQHF.

In this sample, this clonotype turned up a few times. The gene calls are TRBV19 and TRBJ2-1, with D hard to call. In germline, CDR1 is LNHDA, CDR2 SQIVND (reference sequence). V was cut by 3 bases and J by 7 bases, with 16 bases left in between. CDR3 length: 15 amino acids. The CDR3 is CASSIAAPGGNEQFF. For the CDR3, the DNA is TGTGCCAGTAGTATTGCGGCCCCCGGCGGTAATGAGCAGTTCTTC.

V and J are TRBV7-9 and TRBJ2-5, with D maybe TRBD1 (5 bases). The CDR3 spans 14 residues. V lost 2 bases and J 2 bases, leaving 9 bases between the germline ends. The germline V gene encodes CDR1 SEHNR and CDR2 FQNEAQ (reference sequence). This CDR3 is CASSLIRQQETQYF. Written as DNA, the CDR3 is TGTGCCAGCAGCTTAATACGACAGCAAGAGACCCAGTACTTC.

In this sample, this clonotype turned up a few times. This chain links TRBV20-1 with TRBJ1-1, with 7 bases that match TRBD1. This CDR3 comprises 14 residues. The germline CDR1 and CDR2 sequences are DFQATT and SNEGSKA (reference sequence). J gave up 3 bases and V 3 bases, and 7 bases lay outside the gene matches. Written as DNA, the CDR3 is TGCAGTGCTAGGAGAGGGGGCGCCTACACTGAAGCTTTCTTT. This encodes CSARRGGAYTEAFF.

The rearrangement joins TRBV18 to TRBJ1-4, with D unresolved. Trimming shortened V by 3 bases and J by 0 bases, and 17 bases separated the two germline ends. In germline, CDR1 is KGHSH, CDR2 LQKENI. The CDR3 sequence is 18 residues long. The CDR3, as DNA: TGTGCCAGCTCACCTTGGGAGGTGACAATTGCAACTAATGAAAAACTGTTTTTT. Translating gives CASSPWEVTIATNEKLFF.

There are many counts of this clonotype. The gene calls are TRBV27 and TRBJ1-1; TRBD1 aligns across 8 bases. The CDR3 length is 16 residues. Germline loops: CDR1 MNHEY, CDR2 SMNVEV (reference sequence). J gave up 0 bases and V 5 bases, and 8 bases lay outside the gene matches. In nucleotides, the CDR3 is TGTGCCAGCAGTCAACGACAGGGGATAATGAACACTGAAGCTTTCTTT. It yields the protein CASSQRQGIMNTEAFF.

This clonotype was detected many times. The rearrangement joins TRBV11-2 to TRBJ2-1; D ambiguous. Trimming shortened V by 5 bases and J by 0 bases, and 14 bases separated the two germline ends. The germline gives CDR1 SGHAT, CDR2 FQNNGV. The CDR3 runs to 16 residues. CDR3 in DNA: TGTGCCAGCAGCCCTCGGAACCCCCTCTCCTACAATGAGCAGTTCTTC. Translating it yields CASSPRNPLSYNEQFF.

Concerning this clonotype itself: This may be a read error, as it is one base from a much larger clone. The CDR3 nucleotides read TGCAGTGCTAGAGATCTGGGACACGGGAGACGCTTT. Translating it yields CSARDLGHGRRF. The chain recombines TRBV20-1 with TRBJ1-1, with D possibly matching TRBD1 (6 bases). CDR1 DFQATT and CDR2 SNEGSKA come from the germline V gene (reference sequence). CDR3 length: 12 amino acids.

This clonotype was seen at least ten times. J is TRBJ2-3 and V is TRBV28; tentative D call: TRBD1 (5 bases). V was trimmed by 5 bases and J by 7 bases, leaving 13 bases between them. The CDR3 totals 13 residues. Germline CDR1 is MDHEN and CDR2 is SYDVKM. The CDR3 sequence: CASSPLQGNTQYF. CDR3 coding DNA: TGTGCCAGCAGTCCCCTCCAGGGTAATACGCAGTATTTT.

The J gene is TRBJ1-4, the V gene TRBV4-1; D perhaps matches TRBD1 (5 bases). Germline V gene lookup returns CDR1 MGHRA and CDR2 YSYEKL. Trimming pared 4 bases from V and 4 bases from J, leaving 13 bases between. The CDR3 is 15 amino acids. The CDR3 nucleotides are TGCGCCAGCAGCCCGTGGGGGAGGGATAATGAAAAACTGTTTTTT. It translates to CASSPWGRDNEKLFF.